Below, one T cell receptor beta chain is given with its context. Profiling of TCR beta VDJ combinations and CDR3 sequences used genomic DNA as template. One entry per CDR3 protein, called by TCRdb with MiXCR from the reads. The profile shows roughly 200,000 distinct CDR3 sequences, roughly three fifths of them singletons. The data originate from a study of CD8+CD57+ T cells in acquired aplastic anemia. Germline CDR1 reads ENHRY; CDR2 reads SYGVKD. The CDR3 is 14 residues long. Trimming shortened V by 2 bases and J by 1 base, and 8 bases separated the two germline ends. Sequencing was done on patients that had shown CD8+CD57+ cell expansion by flow cytometry.

The clonotype originates from a human donor with aplastic anemia. The sequencing sample was made of sorted CD4+, CD8+, or CD8+CD57+ T cells (not recorded which) from PBMCs. This chain uses TRBV10-3 with TRBJ1-1; D is ambiguous. Here the CDR3 reads CAISERHGNTEAFF. The CDR3 DNA reads as TGTGCCATCAGTGAGAGACACGGGAACACTGAAGCTTTCTTT.